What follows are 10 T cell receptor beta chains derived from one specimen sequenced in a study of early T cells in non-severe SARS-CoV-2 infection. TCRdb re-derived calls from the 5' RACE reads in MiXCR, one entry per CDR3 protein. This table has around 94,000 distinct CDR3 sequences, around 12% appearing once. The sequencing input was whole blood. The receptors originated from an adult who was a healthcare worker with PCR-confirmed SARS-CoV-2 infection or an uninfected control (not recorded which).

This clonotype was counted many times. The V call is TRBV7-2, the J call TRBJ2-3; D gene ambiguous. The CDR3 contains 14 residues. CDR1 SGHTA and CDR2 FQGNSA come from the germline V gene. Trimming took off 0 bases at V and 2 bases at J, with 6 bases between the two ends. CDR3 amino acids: CASSLAVYTDTQYF. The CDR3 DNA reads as TGTGCCAGCAGCTTAGCTGTGTACACAGATACGCAGTATTTT.

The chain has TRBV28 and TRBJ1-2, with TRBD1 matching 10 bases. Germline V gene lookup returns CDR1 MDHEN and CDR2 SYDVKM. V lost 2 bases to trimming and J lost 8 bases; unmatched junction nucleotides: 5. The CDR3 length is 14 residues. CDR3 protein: CASSLATGGGGYTF. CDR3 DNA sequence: TGTGCCAGCAGTTTAGCGACAGGGGGCGGAGGCTACACCTTC.

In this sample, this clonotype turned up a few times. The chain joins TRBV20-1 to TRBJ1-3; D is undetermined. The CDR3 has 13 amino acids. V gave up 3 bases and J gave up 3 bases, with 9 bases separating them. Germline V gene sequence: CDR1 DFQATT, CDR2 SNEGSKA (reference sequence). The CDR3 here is CSASALGGNTIYF. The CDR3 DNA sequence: TGCAGTGCTAGTGCATTGGGTGGAAACACCATATATTTT.

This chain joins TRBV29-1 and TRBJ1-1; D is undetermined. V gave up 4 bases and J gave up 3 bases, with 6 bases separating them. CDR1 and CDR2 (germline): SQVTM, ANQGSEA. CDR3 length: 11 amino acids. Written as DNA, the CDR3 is TGCAGCGTTGGAGGAGACACTGAAGCTTTCTTT. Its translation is CSVGGDTEAFF.

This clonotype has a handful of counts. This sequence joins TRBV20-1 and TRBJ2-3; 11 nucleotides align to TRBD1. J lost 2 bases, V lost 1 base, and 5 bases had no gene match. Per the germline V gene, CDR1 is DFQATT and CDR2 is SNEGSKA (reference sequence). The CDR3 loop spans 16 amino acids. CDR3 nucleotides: TGCAGTGCTAGAGGAGGGGACAGGGGGGACACAGATACGCAGTATTTT. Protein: CSARGGDRGDTDTQYF.

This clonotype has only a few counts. The CDR3 region is CASSSTIGPEQYF. The CDR3 region has the DNA TGCGCCAGCAGCTCCACTATAGGACCTGAGCAGTACTTC. V gene TRBV5-1 combines with J gene TRBJ2-7; D remains unclear. With 3 bases removed from V and 7 bases from J, the gap between germline ends came to 14 bases. The CDR3 extends over 13 amino acids. CDR1 is SGHRS and CDR2 is YFSETQ in the germline V gene.

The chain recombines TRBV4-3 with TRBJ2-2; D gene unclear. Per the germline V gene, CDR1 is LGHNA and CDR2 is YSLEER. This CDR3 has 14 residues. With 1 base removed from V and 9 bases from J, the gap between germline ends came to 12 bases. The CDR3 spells CASSQAASARELFF. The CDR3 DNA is TGCGCCAGCAGCCAAGCCGCTTCGGCACGGGAGCTGTTTTTT.

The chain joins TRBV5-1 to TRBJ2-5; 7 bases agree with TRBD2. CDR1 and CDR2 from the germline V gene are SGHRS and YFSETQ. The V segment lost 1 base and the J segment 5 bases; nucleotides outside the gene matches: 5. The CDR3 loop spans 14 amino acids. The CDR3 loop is CASSLSAGSETQYF. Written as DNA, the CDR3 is TGCGCCAGCAGCTTGTCAGCGGGGTCGGAGACCCAGTACTTC.

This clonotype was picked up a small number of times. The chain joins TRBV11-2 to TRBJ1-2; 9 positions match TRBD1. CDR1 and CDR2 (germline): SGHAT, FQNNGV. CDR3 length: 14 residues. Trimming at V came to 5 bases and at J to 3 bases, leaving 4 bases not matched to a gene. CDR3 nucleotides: TGTGCCAGCAGCGGCCGGGACAGGGACTATGGCTACACCTTC. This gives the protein CASSGRDRDYGYTF.

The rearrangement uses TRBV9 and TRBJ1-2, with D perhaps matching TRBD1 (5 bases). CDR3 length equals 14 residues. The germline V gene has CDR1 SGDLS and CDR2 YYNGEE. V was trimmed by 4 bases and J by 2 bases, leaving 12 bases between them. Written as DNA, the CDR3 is TGTGCCAGCAGCACACACAGGAAAAACTATGGCTACACCTTC. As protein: CASSTHRKNYGYTF. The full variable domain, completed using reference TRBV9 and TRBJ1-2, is DSGVTQTPKHLITATGQRVTLRCSPRSGDLSVYWYQQSLDQGLQFLIQYYNGEERAKGNILERFSAQQFPDLHSELNLSSLELGDSALYFCASSTHRKNYGYTFGSGTRLTVV.